According to its frequency, the clone carrying this T cell receptor beta chain is medium-sized (0.01 to 0.1%). Its target is not known. The germline V gene has CDR1 MNHEY and CDR2 SMNVEV (reference sequence). The CDR3 has 14 residues. The sample comes from a study of T cell clusters in autoimmune cytopenias. Study outcomes and limitations: TRB repertoire shifts in secondary cytopenia and chronic lymphocytic leukemia mostly reflected lymphoma, not autoimmunity.

TRB rearrangements were amplified by touch-down multiplex PCR with mixed TRB-A/B primers. Following a re-call of the multiplex PCR reads, TCRdb has one entry per CDR3 protein and lacks DNA. The clone table shows about 3,000 distinct CDR3 sequences, with the ten largest holding less than 7.5%. Some 39,000 genome equivalents of blood DNA were amplified for TRB. A further study also used this sample, focusing on T cell repertoires in aging, cancer and after chemotherapy. That study reports: Loss of evenness, beyond lost richness, contributed to age-related TCR diversity decline in cancer patients.

The sequencing input was peripheral blood. The receptor was isolated from a human donor in good health. The chain carries TRBV27 and TRBJ1-6; the TRBD1 assignment by TCRdb is unverifiable without DNA. Here the CDR3 reads CASSKGQGGSPLHF.